This entry features one T cell receptor (beta chain) sequence. The CDR3 covers 16 residues. V shed 0 bases, J shed 1 base, and the junction held 6 bases outside the gene matches. The germline V gene has CDR1 SGDLS and CDR2 YYNGEE. As originally analysed: Estimates of nucleated cell counts were drawn from the amplification of reference gene primers. Clones were sequenced by immunoSEQ multiplex PCR, and TCRdb holds only the in-frame ones, with some missing. That table gives V, J and clone size, and the DNA gave D and trimming. This table has some 120,000 clones, less than 90% appearing once. These data originate in a study of blood T cell repertoires in COVID-19. About the research overall: The analysed material was cDNA or gDNA that came from T cells, B-cell-depleted T cells, or PBMCs.

Recovered participants had two consecutive negative NP/OP PCR tests, healthcare professional clearance, or symptom resolution. The rearrangement links TRBV9 to TRBJ1-2, with TRBD1 matching over 7 bases. Sequences were obtained from PBMCs or T cells enriched from blood (not recorded which). This receptor was obtained from a man younger than 40 who had recovered from COVID-19. The DNA of the CDR3 is TGTGCCAGCAGCGTAGCTCAGGGACAGAATAACTATGGCTACACCTTC. This codes for CASSVAQGQNNYGYTF. Full variable domain (outside the CDR3, taken from reference TRBV9 and TRBJ1-2): DSGVTQTPKHLITATGQRVTLRCSPRSGDLSVYWYQQSLDQGLQFLIQYYNGEERAKGNILERFSAQQFPDLHSELNLSSLELGDSALYFCASSVAQGQNNYGYTFGSGTRLTVV.